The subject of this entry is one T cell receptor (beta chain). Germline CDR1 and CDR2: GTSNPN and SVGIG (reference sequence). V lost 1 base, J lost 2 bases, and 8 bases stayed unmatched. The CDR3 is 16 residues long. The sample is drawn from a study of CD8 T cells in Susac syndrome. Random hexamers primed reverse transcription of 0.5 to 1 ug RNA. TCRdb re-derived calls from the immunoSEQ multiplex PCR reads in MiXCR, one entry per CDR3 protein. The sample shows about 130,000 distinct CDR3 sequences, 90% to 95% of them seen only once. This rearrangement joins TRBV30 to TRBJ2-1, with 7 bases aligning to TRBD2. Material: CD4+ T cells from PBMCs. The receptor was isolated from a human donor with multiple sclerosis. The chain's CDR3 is CAWSGNSGYAYNEQFF. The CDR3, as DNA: TGTGCCTGGAGTGGGAATAGCGGGTATGCCTACAATGAGCAGTTCTTC.